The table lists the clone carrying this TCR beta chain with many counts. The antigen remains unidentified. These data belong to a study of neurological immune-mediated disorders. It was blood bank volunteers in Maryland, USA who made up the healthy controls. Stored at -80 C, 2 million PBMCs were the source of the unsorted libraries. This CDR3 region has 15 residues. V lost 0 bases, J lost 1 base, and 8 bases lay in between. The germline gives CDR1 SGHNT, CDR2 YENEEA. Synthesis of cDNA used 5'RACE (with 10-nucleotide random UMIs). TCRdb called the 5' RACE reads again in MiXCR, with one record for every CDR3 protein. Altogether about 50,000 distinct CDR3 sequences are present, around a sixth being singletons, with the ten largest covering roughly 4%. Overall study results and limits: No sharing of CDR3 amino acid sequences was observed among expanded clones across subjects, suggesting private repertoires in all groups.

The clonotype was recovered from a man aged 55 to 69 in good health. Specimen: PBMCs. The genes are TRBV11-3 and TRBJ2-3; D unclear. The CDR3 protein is CASSLEATGTDTQYF. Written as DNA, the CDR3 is TGTGCCAGCAGCTTAGAGGCTACCGGCACAGATACGCAGTATTTT. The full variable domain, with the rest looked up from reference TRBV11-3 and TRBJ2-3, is EAGVVQSPRYKIIEKKQPVAFWCNPISGHNTLYWYLQNLGQGPELLIRYENEEAVDDSQLPKDRFSAERLKGVDSTLKIQPAELGDSAVYLCASSLEATGTDTQYFGPGTRLTVL.